This section outlines one T cell receptor (beta chain) sequence together with its context. Antigen: not known. These data are taken from a study of tumor and adjacent non-tumor tissue in lung cancer. Study-wide context: There were around 11 adenocarcinoma, a couple of squamous cell carcinoma and 1 small cell lung cancer cases. On average, productive TCRbeta reads reached some 4.2 million per sample.

This sample's RNA came from whole unsorted tissue. The normal lung tissue was taken more than 3 cm from the tumor edge. Study-level points and caveats: Tumor TCR diversity, when higher, was linked to shorter survival. Tumor tissue had significantly higher TCR diversity than normal lung.

The CDR3 has 11 residues. The germline CDR1 and CDR2 sequences are SQVTM and ANQGSEA. Trimming shortened V by 8 bases and J by 7 bases, and 12 bases separated the two germline ends. TCRbeta libraries were built with three rounds of nested PCR, modified from ARM-PCR. TCRdb reanalysed the multiplex PCR reads using MiXCR and keeps one entry per CDR3 protein. The sample includes 52,000 or so distinct CDR3 sequences, 74% of them seen just once. This clonotype was obtained from a woman aged 60-75 years with non-small cell lung cancer. What was sequenced was distant non-tumor lung tissue. The chain is built from TRBV29-1 and TRBJ2-1; D gene uncertain. The CDR3 is CSIGRWNEQFF. In DNA, the CDR3 is TGCAGCATCGGCAGGTGGAATGAGCAGTTCTTC.